This T cell receptor beta chain was documented in a study of a mutant IDH1 vaccine in newly diagnosed glioma. Findings of the study overall: Changes in the top peripheral T cell clonotypes seemingly had no bearing on pseudoprogression.

With regard to this clone: Antigen: not known.

The germline V gene encodes CDR1 SGHNT and CDR2 YYREEE (reference sequence). V was clipped by 2 bases and J by 1 base, with 9 bases between them. The CDR3 extends over 14 amino acids. Time point meaning: week 11, during vaccination. A 20-mer mutant IDH1 peptide at 300 ug was injected subcutaneously with topical imiquimod. This table comes from immunoSEQ multiplex PCR, and its TCRdb copy is limited to in-frame clones, with some not included. The sample carries some 30,000 clones, around 91% recorded once. This sequence joins TRBV5-4 and TRBJ1-2, with D hard to call. The sequence derives from a man aged 18-30 years with glioma. Sequenced material: PBMCs, taken from a glioma patient whose treatment included an IDH1 peptide vaccine. CDR3 in amino acids: CASSFGTDNYGYTF. The CDR3 DNA is TGTGCCAGCAGCTTCGGAACAGATAACTATGGCTACACCTTC.